Given below is one T cell receptor (beta chain) in context. This CDR3 contains 15 residues. Per the germline V gene, CDR1 is GTSNPN and CDR2 is SVGIG (reference sequence). Trimming removed 0 bases from V and 0 bases from J; junction bases left unmatched: 3. These data belong to a study of cytomegalovirus exposure and HLA in healthy donors. This PCR relied on a set of 60 Vbeta primers and 13 Jbeta primers. Produced via immunoSEQ multiplex PCR; TCRdb's table is partial and in-frame only. The sample table includes roughly 51,000 clones. The material sequenced was PBMCs. The sequence was collected from a woman in her fifties or sixties in good health and CMV-seropositive. The V and J genes are TRBV30 and TRBJ2-3; 7 nucleotides line up with TRBD2. The CDR3 DNA sequence: TGTGCCTGGAGTGTAGGTAGCGGGAGCACAGATACGCAGTATTTT. Translation: CAWSVGSGSTDTQYF.